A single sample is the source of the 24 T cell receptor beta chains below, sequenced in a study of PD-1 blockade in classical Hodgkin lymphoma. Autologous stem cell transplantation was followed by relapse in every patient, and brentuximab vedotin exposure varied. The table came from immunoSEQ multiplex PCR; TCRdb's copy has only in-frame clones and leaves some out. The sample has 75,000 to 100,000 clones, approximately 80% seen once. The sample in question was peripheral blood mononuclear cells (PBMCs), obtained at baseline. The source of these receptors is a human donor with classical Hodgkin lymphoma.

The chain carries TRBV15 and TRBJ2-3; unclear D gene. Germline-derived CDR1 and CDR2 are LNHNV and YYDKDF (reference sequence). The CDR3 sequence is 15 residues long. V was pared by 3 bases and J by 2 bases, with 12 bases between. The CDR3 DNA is TGTGCCACCAGCAGTCCCCCGGGCCCCACAGATACGCAGTATTTT. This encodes CATSSPPGPTDTQYF.

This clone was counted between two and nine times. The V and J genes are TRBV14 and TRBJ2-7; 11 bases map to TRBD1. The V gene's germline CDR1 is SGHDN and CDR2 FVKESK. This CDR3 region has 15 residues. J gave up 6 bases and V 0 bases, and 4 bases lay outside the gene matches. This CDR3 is CASSQDAGTGGEQYF. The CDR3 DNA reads TGTGCCAGCAGCCAAGATGCCGGGACAGGGGGCGAGCAGTACTTC.

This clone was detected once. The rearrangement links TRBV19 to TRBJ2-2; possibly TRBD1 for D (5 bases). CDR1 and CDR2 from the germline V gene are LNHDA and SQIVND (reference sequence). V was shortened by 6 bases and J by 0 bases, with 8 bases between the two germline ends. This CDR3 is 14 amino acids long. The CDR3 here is CASRGQANTGELFF. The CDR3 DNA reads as TGTGCCAGTAGGGGGCAGGCGAACACCGGGGAGCTGTTTTTT.

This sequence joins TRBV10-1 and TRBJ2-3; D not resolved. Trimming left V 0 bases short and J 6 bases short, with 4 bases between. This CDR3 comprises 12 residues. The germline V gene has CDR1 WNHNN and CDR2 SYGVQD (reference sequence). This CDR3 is CASSESADTQYF. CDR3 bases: TGCGCCAGCAGTGAGTCGGCCGATACGCAGTATTTT.

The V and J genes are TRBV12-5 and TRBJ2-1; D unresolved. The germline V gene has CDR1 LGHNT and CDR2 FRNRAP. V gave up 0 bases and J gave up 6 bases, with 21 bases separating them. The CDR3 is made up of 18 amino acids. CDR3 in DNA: TGTGCTAGTGGTTTGGTACCTACGTCGTCCCCCCTTGGCAATGAGCAGTTCTTC. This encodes CASGLVPTSSPLGNEQFF.

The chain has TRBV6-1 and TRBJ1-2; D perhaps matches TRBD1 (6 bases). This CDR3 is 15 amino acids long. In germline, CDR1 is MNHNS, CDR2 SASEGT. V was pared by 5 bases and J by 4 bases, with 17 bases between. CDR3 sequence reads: CASSSKHGTTYGYTF. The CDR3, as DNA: TGTGCCAGCAGTAGTAAACACGGGACAACCTATGGCTACACCTTC.

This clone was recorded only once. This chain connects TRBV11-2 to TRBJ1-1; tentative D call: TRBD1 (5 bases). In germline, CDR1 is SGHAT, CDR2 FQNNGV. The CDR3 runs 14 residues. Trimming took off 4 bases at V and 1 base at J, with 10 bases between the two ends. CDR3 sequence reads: CASSWGRGNTEAFF. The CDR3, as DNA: TGTGCCAGCAGCTGGGGGAGGGGGAACACTGAAGCTTTCTTT. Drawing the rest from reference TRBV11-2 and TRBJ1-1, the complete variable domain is EAGVAQSPRYKIIEKRQSVAFWCNPISGHATLYWYQQILGQGPKLLIQFQNNGVVDDSQLPKDRFSAERLKGVDSTLKIQPAKLEDSAVYLCASSWGRGNTEAFFGQGTRLTVV.

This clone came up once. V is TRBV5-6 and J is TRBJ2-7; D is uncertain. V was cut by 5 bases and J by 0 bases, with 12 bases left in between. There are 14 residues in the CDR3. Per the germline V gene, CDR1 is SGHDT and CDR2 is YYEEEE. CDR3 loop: CASSPGLYSYEQYF. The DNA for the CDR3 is TGTGCCAGCAGTCCGGGTCTCTACTCCTACGAGCAGTACTTC.

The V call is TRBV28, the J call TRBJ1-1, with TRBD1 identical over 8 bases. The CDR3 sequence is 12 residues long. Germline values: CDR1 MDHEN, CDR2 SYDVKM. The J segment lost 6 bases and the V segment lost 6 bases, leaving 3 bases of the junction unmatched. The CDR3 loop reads CASSQGAPEAFF. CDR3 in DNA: TGTGCCAGCAGCCAGGGGGCTCCTGAAGCTTTCTTT.

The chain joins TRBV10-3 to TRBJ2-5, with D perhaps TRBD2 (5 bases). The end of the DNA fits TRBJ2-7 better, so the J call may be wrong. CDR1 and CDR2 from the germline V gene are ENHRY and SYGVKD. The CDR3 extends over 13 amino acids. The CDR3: CAITPTGTYEQYF. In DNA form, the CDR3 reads TGTGCCATCACCCCTACGGGGACCTACGAGCAGTACTTC.

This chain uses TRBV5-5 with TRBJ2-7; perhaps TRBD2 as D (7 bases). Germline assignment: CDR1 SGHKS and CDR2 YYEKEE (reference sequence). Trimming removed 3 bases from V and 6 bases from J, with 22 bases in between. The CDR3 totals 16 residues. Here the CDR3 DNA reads TGTGCCAGCAGCTCCATGGGGGGGCAGAAGTACGCCGAGCAGTACTTC. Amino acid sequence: CASSSMGGQKYAEQYF.

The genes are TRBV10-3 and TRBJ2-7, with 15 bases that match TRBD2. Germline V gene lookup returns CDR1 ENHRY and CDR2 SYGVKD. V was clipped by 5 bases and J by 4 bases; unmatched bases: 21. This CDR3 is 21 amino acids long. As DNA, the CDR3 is TGTGCCATCAGTAGACACCCGGGACTAGCGGGAGGAAACCCCTTGAGGTACGAGCAGTACTTC. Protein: CAISRHPGLAGGNPLRYEQYF.

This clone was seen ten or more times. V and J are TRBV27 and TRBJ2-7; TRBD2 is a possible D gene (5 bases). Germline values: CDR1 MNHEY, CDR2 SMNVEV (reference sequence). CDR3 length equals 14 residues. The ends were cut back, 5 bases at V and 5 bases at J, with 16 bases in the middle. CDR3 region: CASSLAEAQNEQYF. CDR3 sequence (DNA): TGTGCCAGCAGTCTCGCGGAGGCCCAGAACGAGCAGTACTTC.

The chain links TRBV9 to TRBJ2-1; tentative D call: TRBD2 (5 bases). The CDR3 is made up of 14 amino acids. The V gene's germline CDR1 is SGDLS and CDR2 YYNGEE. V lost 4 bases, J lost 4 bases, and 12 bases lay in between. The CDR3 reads CASSSRAEYNEQFF. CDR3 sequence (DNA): TGTGCCAGCAGCTCGAGGGCGGAGTACAATGAGCAGTTCTTC.

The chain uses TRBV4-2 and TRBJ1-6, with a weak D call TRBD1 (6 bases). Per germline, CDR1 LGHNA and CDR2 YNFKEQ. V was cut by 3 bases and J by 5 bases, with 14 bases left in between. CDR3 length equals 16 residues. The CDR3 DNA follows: TGTGCCAGCAGCCAGGCCAGACAGGCCGATAATTCACCCCTCCACTTT. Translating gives CASSQARQADNSPLHF.

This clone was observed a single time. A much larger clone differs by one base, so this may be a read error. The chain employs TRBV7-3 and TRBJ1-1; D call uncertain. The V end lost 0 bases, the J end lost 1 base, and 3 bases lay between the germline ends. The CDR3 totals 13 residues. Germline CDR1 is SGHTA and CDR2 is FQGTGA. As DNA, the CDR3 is TGTGCCAGCAGCTTAACCGGGAACACTGAAGCTTTCTTT. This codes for CASSLTGNTEAFF. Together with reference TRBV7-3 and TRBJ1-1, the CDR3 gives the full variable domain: GAGVSQTPSNKVTEKGKYVELRCDPISGHTALYWYRQSLGQGPEFLIYFQGTGAADDSGLPNDRFFAVRPEGSVSTLKIQRTERGDSAVYLCASSLTGNTEAFFGQGTRLTVV.

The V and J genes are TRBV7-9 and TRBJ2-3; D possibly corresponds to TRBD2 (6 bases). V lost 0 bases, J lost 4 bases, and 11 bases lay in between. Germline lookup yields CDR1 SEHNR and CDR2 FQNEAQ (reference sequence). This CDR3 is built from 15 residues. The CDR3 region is CASSLARGVPDTQYF. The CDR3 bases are TGTGCCAGCAGCTTAGCTCGCGGGGTCCCAGATACGCAGTATTTT. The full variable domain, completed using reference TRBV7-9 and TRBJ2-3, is DTGVSQNPRHKITKRGQNVTFRCDPISEHNRLYWYRQTLGQGPEFLTYFQNEAQLEKSRLLSDRFSAERPKGSFSTLEIQRTEQGDSAMYLCASSLARGVPDTQYFGPGTRLTVL.

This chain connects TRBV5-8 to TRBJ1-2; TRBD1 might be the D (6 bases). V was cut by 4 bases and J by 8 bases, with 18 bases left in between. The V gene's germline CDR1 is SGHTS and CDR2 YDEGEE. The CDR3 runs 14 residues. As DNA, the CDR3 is TGTGCCAGCAGCCCAGAAAGGGGGGCGAGGGGCTACACCTTC. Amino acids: CASSPERGARGYTF. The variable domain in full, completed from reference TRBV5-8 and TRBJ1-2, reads EAGVTQSPTHLIKTRGQQATLRCSPISGHTSVYWYQQALGLGLQFLLWYDEGEERNRGNFPPRFSGRQFPNYSSELNVNALELEDSALYLCASSPERGARGYTFGSGTRLTVV.

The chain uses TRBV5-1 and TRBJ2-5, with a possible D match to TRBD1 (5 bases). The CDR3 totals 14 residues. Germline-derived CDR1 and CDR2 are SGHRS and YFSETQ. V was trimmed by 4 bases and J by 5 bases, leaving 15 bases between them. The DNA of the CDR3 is TGCGCCAGCAGCCCTGGTCAGGGAATGGAGACCCAGTACTTC. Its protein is CASSPGQGMETQYF.

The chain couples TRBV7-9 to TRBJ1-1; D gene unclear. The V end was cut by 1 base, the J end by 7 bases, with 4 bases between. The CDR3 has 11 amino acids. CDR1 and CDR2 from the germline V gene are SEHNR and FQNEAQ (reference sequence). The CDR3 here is CASSLDHEAFF. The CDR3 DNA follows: TGTGCCAGCAGCTTAGATCATGAAGCTTTCTTT.

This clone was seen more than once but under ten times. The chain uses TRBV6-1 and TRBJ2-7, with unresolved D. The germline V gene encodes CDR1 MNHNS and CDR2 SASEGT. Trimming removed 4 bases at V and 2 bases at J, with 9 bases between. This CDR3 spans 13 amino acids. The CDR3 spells CASSGPPAYEQYF. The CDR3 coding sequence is TGTGCCAGCAGTGGTCCACCAGCCTACGAGCAGTACTTC.

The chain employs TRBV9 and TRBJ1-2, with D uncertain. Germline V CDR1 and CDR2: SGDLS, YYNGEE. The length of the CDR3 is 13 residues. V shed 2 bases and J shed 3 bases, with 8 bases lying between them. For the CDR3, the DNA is TGTGCCAGCAGCGTGCGGAGCGACTATGGCTACACCTTC. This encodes CASSVRSDYGYTF.

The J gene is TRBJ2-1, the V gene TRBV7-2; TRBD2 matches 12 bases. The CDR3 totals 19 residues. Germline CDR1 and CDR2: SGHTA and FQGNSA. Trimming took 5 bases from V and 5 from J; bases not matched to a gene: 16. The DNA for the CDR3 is TGTGCCAGCAGCCCGCTGACTAGCGGGAGCCTAGTTTCCAACAATGAGCAGTTCTTC. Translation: CASSPLTSGSLVSNNEQFF.

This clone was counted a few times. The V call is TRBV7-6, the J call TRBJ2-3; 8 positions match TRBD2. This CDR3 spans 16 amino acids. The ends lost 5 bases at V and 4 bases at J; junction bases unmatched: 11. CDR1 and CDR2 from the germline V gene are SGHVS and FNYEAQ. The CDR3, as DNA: TGTGCCAGCAGCGGCCCTAAGCGGGAGATCGCAGATACGCAGTATTTT. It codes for CASSGPKREIADTQYF.